These T cell receptor beta chains were read from a single sample in a study of T cells in Graves' hyperthyroidism and ophthalmopathy. MiXCR, applied by TCRdb to the multiplex PCR reads, yields one record per CDR3 protein. The sample lists about 640,000 distinct CDR3 sequences, about 14% occurring once. The source material was blood. These receptors were taken from a woman aged 50 to 60 with Graves' ophthalmopathy. The CDR3 runs from the conserved cysteine through the conserved F or W. The D gene is left open where the match is weak. Size values are once, few and many counts, or a class for expanded clones, and some rows have none.

V	D	size	J	DNA	CDR3
TRBV30	TRBD2	few	TRBJ2-7	TGTGCCTGGAGTCTCACTAGCGGCAGCTCCTACGAGCAGTACTTC	CAWSLTSGSSYEQYF
TRBV7-2	-	many	TRBJ2-3	TGTGCCAGCAGCTTCTCCTCCACCTGGGTTGATACGCAGTATTTT	CASSFSSTWVDTQYF
TRBV13	-	few	TRBJ1-1	TGTGCCAGCAGTTTAGAAATATGGGCACCAGGGAACACTGAAGCTTTCTTT	CASSLEIWAPGNTEAFF
TRBV12-3/TRBV12-4	TRBD1	-	TRBJ2-3	TGTGCCAGCAGTCGGACAGGGTTCGGCACAGATACGCAGTATTTT	CASSRTGFGTDTQYF
TRBV9	-	few	TRBJ2-7	TGTGCCAGCAGCGGGGGTATCGCTTCTCTCTACGAGCAGTACTTC	CASSGGIASLYEQYF
TRBV6-1	-	many	TRBJ1-1	TGTGCCAGCATGAGGTCTTCCGGATGGAACACTGAAGCTTTCTTT	CASMRSSGWNTEAFF
TRBV7-9	TRBD2	few	TRBJ2-1	TGTGCCAGCAGCTTATGGATCGGGAGGGTTCACAATGAGCAGTTCTTC	CASSLWIGRVHNEQFF
TRBV24-1	-	few	TRBJ2-5	TGTGCCACCAGTGATGCCCCCAGGGGACAAGAGACCCAGCACTTC	CATSDAPRGQETQHF
TRBV28	TRBD2	many	TRBJ2-1	TGTGCCAGCACCTTAGTGGGACTAGCGGACAATGAGCAGTTCTTC	CASTLVGLADNEQFF
TRBV30	-	many	TRBJ2-5	TGTGCTTTTGCGGAGGGACAAGAGACCCAGTACTTC	CAFAEGQETQYF
TRBV28	-	many	TRBJ2-7	TGTGCCAGCATGGGGACACACCCCTACGAGCAGTACTTC	CASMGTHPYEQYF
TRBV20-1	-	many	TRBJ2-7	TGCAGTGGGGGGTTCGGCTACGAGCAGTACTTC	CSGGFGYEQYF
TRBV6-2/TRBV6-3	TRBD2	few	TRBJ2-2	TGTGCCAGCAGTAACCTAGCGGGACGCACCGGGGAGCTGTTTTTT	CASSNLAGRTGELFF
TRBV11-2	-	many	TRBJ1-1	TGTGCCAGCAGCCCAAGAGGGCGGGAAGCTTTCTTT	CASSPRGREAFF
TRBV12-3/TRBV12-4	-	many	TRBJ2-7	TGTGCCAGCAGTTTCCCGAACTTTGTGGGAGTACACGAGCAGTACTTC	CASSFPNFVGVHEQYF
TRBV20-1	-	-	TRBJ1-4	TGCAGTGCGCCGACCCAGGGGAATGAAAAACTGTTTTTT	CSAPTQGNEKLFF
TRBV29-1	-	many	TRBJ1-1	TGCAGCGTTGAATCAAGGCTGATGAACACTGAAGCTTTCTTT	CSVESRLMNTEAFF
TRBV6-1	TRBD2	-	TRBJ2-7	TGTGCCAGCAAACCGGGACTAGCGGGAGACGAGCAGTACTTC	CASKPGLAGDEQYF
TRBV6-6	-	-	TRBJ2-7	TGTGCCAGCAGTTACTCGGCGATTGGGTCCTACGAGCAGTACTTC	CASSYSAIGSYEQYF
TRBV30	TRBD1	many	TRBJ1-5	TGTGCCTGGGGGACAGCGACCGATAGCAATCAGCCCCAGCATTTT	CAWGTATDSNQPQHF
TRBV4-2	TRBD2	many	TRBJ2-2	TGTGCCAGCAGCCAGCCCACCGGGACTACCTACACCGGGGAGCTGTTTTTT	CASSQPTGTTYTGELFF
TRBV6-1	-	many	TRBJ1-1	TGTGCCAGCAGTGTCCCGGGGAGGACTGAAGCTTTCTTT	CASSVPGRTEAFF
TRBV27	TRBD1	many	TRBJ1-2	TGTGCCAGCAACAGACAGGGTAGGAACTATGGCTACACCTTC	CASNRQGRNYGYTF
TRBV5-4	-	many	TRBJ2-5	TGTGCCAGCAGAAGTTTAGTGGGAACCCAAGAGACCCAGTACTTC	CASRSLVGTQETQYF
TRBV2	-	many	TRBJ2-7	TGTGCCAGCAGGTGGCTCTACGAGCAGTACTTC	CASRWLYEQYF
TRBV4-1	-	few	TRBJ2-5	TGCGCCAGCAGACGCACGATAGTGGGGATCATCCAAGAGACCCAGTACTTC	CASRRTIVGIIQETQYF
TRBV20-1	-	-	TRBJ1-5	TGCAGTGCTATCCGATTCCAGGGAGGACTTAATCAGCCCCAGCATTTT	CSAIRFQGGLNQPQHF
TRBV2	-	many	TRBJ1-1	TGTGCCAGCAGTAAGGGACGGACGAACACTGAAGCTTTCTTT	CASSKGRTNTEAFF
TRBV7-3	TRBD2	once	TRBJ2-1	TGTGCCAGCAGCCCCGGACTAGCGGGACCAGGTCAGTCGGCTGAGCAGTTCTTC	CASSPGLAGPGQSAEQFF
TRBV19	TRBD2	few	TRBJ2-1	TGTGCCAGTAGTAGACTAGCGGGAGGGCTCCACAGCTATGAGCAGTTCTTC	CASSRLAGGLHSYEQFF
TRBV30	-	many	TRBJ1-2	TGTGCCTGGAGTGTAGGTCAGATTAGCAATTATGGCTACACCTTC	CAWSVGQISNYGYTF
TRBV11-1	-	many	TRBJ1-1	TGTGCCAGCGAAGTCGTGACGCCTAGGGGGAACACTGAAGCTTTCTTT	CASEVVTPRGNTEAFF
TRBV7-9	TRBD2	few	TRBJ2-1	TGTGCCAGCAGACCGACTAGCGGGAGGGTCAATGAGCAGTTCTTC	CASRPTSGRVNEQFF
TRBV30	-	many	TRBJ1-5	TGTGCCTGGTCGGATGGATTCAACGGGGATCAGCCCCAGCATTTT	CAWSDGFNGDQPQHF
TRBV28	-	many	TRBJ2-7	TGTGCCAGCAGTTTAACCCCAGGCAGGGGCTCGGCCTACGAGCAGTACTTC	CASSLTPGRGSAYEQYF
TRBV4-3	TRBD2	once	TRBJ2-5	TGCGCCAGCAGCCAAGGGAGATCTAGCGGGACCTACCAAGAGACCCAGTACTTC	CASSQGRSSGTYQETQYF
TRBV29-1	TRBD1	few	TRBJ1-5	TGCAGCGTTAGACAGGGTGGGAGCAATCAGCCCCAGCATTTT	CSVRQGGSNQPQHF
TRBV20-1	TRBD1	-	TRBJ1-2	TGCAGTGCGAGGGACAGGAAGAACTATGGCTACACCTTC	CSARDRKNYGYTF
TRBV6-2/TRBV6-3	TRBD2	once	TRBJ2-3	TGTGCCAGCAGTTACCTCCGGGACTACGCAGATACGCAGTATTTT	CASSYLRDYADTQYF
TRBV20-1	TRBD2	-	TRBJ2-2	TGCAGTGCGGGAGGGGTGAACACCGGGGAGCTGTTTTTT	CSAGGVNTGELFF